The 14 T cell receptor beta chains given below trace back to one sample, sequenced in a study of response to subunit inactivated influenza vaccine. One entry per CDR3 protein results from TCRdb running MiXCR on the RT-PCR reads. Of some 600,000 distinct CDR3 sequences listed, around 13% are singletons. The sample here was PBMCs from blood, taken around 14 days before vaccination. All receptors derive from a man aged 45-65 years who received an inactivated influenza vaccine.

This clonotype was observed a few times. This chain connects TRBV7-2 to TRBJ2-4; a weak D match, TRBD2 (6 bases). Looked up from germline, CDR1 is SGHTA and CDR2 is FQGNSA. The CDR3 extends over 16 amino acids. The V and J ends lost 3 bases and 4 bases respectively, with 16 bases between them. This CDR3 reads CASSFTGVRLKNIQYF. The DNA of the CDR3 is TGTGCCAGCAGCTTCACGGGGGTGCGACTTAAAAACATTCAGTACTTC.

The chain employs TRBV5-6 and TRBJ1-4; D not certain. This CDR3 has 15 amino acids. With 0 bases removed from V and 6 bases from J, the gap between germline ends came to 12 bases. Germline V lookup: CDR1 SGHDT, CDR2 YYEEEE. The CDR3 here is CASSLETGSDEKLFF. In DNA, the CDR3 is TGTGCCAGCAGCTTGGAGACGGGTTCGGATGAAAAACTGTTTTTT.

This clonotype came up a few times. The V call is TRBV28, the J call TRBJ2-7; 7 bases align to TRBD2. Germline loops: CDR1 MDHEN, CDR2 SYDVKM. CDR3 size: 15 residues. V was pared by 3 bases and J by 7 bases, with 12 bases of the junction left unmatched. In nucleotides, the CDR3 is TGTGCCAGCAGTTTGTTCCTAGCGGCCTCCTGGGAGCAGTACTTC. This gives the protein CASSLFLAASWEQYF.

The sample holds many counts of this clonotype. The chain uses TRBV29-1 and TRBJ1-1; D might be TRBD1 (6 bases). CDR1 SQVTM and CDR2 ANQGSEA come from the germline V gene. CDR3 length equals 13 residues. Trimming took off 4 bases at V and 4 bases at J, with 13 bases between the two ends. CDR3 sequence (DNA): TGCAGCGTTGGATACAGGGACACCACTGAAGCTTTCTTT. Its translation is CSVGYRDTTEAFF. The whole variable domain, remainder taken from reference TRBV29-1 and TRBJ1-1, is SAVISQKPSRDICQRGTSLTIQCQVDSQVTMMFWYRQQPGQSLTLIATANQGSEATYESGFVIDKFPISRPNLTFSTLTVSNMSPEDSSIYLCSVGYRDTTEAFFGQGTRLTVV.

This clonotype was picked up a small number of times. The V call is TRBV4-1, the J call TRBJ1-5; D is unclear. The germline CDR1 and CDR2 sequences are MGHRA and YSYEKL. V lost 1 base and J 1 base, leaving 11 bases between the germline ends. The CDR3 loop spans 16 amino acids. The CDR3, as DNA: TGCGCCAGCAGCCAAGGAGTAAGTAAGAGCAATCAGCCCCAGCATTTT. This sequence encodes CASSQGVSKSNQPQHF.

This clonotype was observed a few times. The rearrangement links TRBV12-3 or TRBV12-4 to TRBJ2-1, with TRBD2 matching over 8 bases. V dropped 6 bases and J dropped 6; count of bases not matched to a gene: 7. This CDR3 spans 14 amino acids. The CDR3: CASRTHGLANEQFF. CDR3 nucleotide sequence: TGTGCCAGCAGAACCCACGGACTAGCCAATGAGCAGTTCTTC.

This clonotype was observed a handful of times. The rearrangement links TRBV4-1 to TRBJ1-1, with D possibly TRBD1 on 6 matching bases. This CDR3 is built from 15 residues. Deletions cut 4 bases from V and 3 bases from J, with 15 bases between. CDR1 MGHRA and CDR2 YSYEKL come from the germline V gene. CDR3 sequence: CASSPSTGGDTEAFF. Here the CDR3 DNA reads TGCGCCAGCAGCCCCTCGACAGGAGGAGACACTGAAGCTTTCTTT.

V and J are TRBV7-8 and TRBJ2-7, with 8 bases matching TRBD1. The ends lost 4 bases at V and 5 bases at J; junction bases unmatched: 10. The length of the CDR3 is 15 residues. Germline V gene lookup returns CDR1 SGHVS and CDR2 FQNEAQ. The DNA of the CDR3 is TGTGCCAGCAGCTCCCAACCGACAGGGGTCCACGAGCAGTACTTC. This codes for CASSSQPTGVHEQYF. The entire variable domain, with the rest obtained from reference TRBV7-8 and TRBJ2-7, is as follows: GAGVSQSPRYKVAKRGQDVALRCDPISGHVSLFWYQQALGQGPEFLTYFQNEAQLDKSGLPSDRFFAERPEGSVSTLKIQRTQQEDSAVYLCASSSQPTGVHEQYFGPGTRLTVT.

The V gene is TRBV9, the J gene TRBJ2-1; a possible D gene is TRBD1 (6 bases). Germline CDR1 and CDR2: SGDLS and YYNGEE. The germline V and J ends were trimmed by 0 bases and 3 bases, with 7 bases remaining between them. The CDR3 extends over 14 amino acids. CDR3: CASSVEGGYNEQFF. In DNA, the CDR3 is TGTGCCAGCAGCGTAGAAGGGGGCTACAATGAGCAGTTCTTC.

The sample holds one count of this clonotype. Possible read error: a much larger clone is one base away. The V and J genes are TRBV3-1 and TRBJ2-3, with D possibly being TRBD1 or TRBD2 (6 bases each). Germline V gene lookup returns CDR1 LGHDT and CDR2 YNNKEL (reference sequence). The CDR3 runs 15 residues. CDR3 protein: CASSNKAGGADTQFF. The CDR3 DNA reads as TGTGCCAGCAGCAATAAAGCCGGGGGCGCAGATACGCAGTTTTTT.

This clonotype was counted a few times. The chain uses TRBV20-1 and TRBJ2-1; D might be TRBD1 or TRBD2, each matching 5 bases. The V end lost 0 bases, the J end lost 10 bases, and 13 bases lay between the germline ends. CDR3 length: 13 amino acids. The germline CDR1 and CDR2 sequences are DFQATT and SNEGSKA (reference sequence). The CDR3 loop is CSARDPVRGEQFF. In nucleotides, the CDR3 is TGCAGTGCTAGAGATCCAGTCCGGGGCGAGCAGTTCTTC.

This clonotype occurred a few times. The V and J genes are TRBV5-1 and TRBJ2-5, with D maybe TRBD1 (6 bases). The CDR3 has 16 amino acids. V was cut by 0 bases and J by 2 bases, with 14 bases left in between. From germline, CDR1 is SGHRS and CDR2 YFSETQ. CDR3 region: CASSLARQGRQETQYF. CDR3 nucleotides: TGCGCCAGCAGCTTGGCCAGGCAGGGGAGACAAGAGACCCAGTACTTC.

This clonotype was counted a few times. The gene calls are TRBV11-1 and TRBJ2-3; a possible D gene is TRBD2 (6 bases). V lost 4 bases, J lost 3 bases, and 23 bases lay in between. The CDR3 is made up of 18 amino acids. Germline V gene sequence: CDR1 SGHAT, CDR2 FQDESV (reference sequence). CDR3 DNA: TGTGCCAGCAGCTCCCGGGTAGGGTCAGCGGCGGGAACAGATACGCAGTATTTT. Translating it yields CASSSRVGSAAGTDTQYF.

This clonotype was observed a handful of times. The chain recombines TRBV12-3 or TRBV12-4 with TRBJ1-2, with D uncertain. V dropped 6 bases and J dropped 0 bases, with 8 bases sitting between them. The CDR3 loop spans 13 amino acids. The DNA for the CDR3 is TGTGCCAGCAGGGTGGATTCTAACTATGGCTACACCTTC. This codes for CASRVDSNYGYTF.